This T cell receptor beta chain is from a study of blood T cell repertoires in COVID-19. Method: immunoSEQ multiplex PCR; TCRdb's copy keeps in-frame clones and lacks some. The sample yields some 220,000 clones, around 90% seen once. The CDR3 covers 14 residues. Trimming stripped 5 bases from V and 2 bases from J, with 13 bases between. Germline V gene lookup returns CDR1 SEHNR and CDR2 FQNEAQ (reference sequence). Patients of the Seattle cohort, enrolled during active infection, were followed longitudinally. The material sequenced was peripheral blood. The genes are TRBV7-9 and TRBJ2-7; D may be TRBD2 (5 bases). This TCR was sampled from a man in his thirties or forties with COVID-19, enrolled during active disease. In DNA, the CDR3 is TGTGCCAGCAGCCCGGGGAATGAAGCCTACGAGCAGTACTTC. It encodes CASSPGNEAYEQYF. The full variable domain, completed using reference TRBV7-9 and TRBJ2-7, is DTGVSQNPRHKITKRGQNVTFRCDPISEHNRLYWYRQTLGQGPEFLTYFQNEAQLEKSRLLSDRFSAERPKGSFSTLEIQRTEQGDSAMYLCASSPGNEAYEQYFGPGTRLTVT.